Below, one T cell receptor (beta chain) is given with its context. What it binds is unknown. Over 18 months, lack of ophthalmopathy progression marked Graves' hyperthyroidism as stable. These patients, aged 18 to 65, had recently diagnosed hyperthyroidism lasting under 2 months. This CDR3 contains 13 residues. Germline CDR1 is DFQATT and CDR2 is SNEGSKA (reference sequence). With 4 bases removed from V and 2 bases from J, the gap between germline ends came to 10 bases. The data derive from a study of T cells in Graves' hyperthyroidism and ophthalmopathy. Amplified TCR beta CDR3 regions came from RNA transcripts. With the HTBI primer set, the TCR CDR3 went through a first round of RT-PCR. TCRdb reprocessed the multiplex PCR reads with MiXCR, giving one entry per CDR3 protein. The sample shows about 480,000 distinct CDR3 sequences, approximately 15% of them seen only once. General observations from the study: Patients with ophthalmopathy were separated from those with stable hyperthyroidism by a 13 V-J model.

The V and J genes are TRBV20-1 and TRBJ2-3; either TRBD1 or TRBD2 may fit D (5 bases each). The sequence came from a woman under 30 with Graves' hyperthyroidism. Sample: blood. The CDR3 spells CSAKGPVTDTQYF. The CDR3 DNA sequence: TGCAGTGCTAAGGGACCAGTCACAGATACGCAGTATTTT.